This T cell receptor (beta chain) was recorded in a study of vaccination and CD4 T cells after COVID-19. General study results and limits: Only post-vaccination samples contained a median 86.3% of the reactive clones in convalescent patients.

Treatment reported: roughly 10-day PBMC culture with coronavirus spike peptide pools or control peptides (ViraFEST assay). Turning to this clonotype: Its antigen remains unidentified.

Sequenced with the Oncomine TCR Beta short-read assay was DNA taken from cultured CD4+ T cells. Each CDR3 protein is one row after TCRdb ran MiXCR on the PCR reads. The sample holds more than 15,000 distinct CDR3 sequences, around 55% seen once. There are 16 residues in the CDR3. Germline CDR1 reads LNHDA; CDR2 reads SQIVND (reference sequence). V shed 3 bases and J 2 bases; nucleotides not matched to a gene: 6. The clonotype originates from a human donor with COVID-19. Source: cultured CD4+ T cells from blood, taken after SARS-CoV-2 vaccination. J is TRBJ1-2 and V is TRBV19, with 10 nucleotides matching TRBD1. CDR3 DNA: TGTGCCAGTAGTATTCGACCGACAGGGGGCAACTATGGCTACACCTTC. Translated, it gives CASSIRPTGGNYGYTF.